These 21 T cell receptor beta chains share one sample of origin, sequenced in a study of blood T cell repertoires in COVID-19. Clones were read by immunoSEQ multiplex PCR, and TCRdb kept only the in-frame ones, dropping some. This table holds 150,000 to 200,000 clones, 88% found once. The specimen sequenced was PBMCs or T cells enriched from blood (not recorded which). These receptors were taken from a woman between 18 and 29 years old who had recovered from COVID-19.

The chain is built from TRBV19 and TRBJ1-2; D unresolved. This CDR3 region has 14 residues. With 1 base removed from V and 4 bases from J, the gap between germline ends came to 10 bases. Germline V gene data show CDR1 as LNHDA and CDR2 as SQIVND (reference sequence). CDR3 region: CASSIVPGTYGYTF. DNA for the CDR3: TGTGCCAGTAGTATAGTTCCGGGTACCTATGGCTACACCTTC.

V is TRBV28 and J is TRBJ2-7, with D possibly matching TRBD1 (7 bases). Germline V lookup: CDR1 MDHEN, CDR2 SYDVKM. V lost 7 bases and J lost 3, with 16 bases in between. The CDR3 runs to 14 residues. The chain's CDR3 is CASTGDSGLYEQYF. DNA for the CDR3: TGTGCCAGCACCGGGGACAGCGGGCTCTACGAGCAGTACTTC.

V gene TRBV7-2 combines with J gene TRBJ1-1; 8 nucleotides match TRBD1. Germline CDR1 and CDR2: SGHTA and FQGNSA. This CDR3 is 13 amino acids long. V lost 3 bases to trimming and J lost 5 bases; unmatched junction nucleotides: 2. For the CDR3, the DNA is TGTGCCAGCAGCTTGACAGGGGAAACTGAAGCTTTCTTT. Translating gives CASSLTGETEAFF.

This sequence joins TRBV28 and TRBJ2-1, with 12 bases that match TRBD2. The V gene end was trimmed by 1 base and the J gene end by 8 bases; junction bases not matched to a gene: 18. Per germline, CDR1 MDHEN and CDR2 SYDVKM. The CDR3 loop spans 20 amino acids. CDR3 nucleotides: TGTGCCAGCAGTTTATTCGAGCGTGCTAGCGGGGGGGCCAAGGTCGATGAGCAGTTCTTC. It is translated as CASSLFERASGGAKVDEQFF.

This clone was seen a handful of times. The DNA for the CDR3 is TGTGCCAGTAGTATAGAGGCTGGGACTTATAGCAATCAGCCCCAGCATTTT. Protein: CASSIEAGTYSNQPQHF. This chain uses TRBV19 with TRBJ1-5; possible D gene TRBD1, 5 bases. CDR3 length: 17 amino acids. The V and J ends lost 0 bases and 0 bases respectively, with 12 bases between them. Germline values: CDR1 LNHDA, CDR2 SQIVND (reference sequence).

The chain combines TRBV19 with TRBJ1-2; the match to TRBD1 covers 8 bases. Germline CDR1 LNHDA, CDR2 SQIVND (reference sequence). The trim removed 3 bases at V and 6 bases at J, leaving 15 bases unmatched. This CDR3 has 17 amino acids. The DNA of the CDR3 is TGTGCCAGTAGTATCGGGCCAGGGGGCATCTTGACGGATGGCTACACCTTC. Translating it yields CASSIGPGGILTDGYTF.

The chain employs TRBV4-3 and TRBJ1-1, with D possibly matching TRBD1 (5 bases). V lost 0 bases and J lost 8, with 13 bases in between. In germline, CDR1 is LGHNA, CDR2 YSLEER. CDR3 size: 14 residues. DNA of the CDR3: TGCGCCAGCAGCCAAGATCGGGGGGTCGGAGAAGCTTTCTTT. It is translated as CASSQDRGVGEAFF.

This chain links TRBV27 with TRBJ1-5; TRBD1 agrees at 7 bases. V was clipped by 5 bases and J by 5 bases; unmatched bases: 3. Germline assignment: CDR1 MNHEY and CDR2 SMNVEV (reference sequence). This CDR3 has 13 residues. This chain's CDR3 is CASSMTGYQPQHF. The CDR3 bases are TGTGCCAGCAGTATGACAGGGTATCAGCCCCAGCATTTT.

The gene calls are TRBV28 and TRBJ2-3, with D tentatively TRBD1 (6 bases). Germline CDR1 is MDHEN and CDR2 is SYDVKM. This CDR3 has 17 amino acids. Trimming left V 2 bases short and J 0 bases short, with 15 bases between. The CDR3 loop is CASSLSTGSWSTDTQYF. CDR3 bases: TGTGCCAGCAGTTTAAGTACAGGGTCTTGGAGCACAGATACGCAGTATTTT.

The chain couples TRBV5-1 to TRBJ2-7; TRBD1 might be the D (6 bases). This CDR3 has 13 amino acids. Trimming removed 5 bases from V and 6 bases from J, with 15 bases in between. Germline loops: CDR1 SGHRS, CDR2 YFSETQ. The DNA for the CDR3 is TGCGCCAGCAGTTTTCACCAGGGGTCCGAGCAGTACTTC. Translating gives CASSFHQGSEQYF.

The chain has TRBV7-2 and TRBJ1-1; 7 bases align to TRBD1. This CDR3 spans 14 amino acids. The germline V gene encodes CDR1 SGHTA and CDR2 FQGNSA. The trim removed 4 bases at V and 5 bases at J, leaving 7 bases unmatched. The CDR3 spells CASSSTGTETEAFF. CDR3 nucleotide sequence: TGTGCCAGCAGCTCTACCGGGACAGAGACTGAAGCTTTCTTT.

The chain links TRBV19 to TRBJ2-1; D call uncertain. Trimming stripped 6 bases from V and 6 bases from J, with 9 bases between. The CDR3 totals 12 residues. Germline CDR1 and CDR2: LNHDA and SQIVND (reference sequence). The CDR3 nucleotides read TGTGCCAGTAGCAGGTATGTCAATGAGCAGTTCTTC. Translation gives CASSRYVNEQFF.

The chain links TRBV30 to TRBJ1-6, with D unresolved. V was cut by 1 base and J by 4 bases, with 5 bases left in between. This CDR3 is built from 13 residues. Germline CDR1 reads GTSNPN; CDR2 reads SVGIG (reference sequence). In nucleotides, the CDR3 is TGTGCCTGGAGTGGGGCATATAATTCACCCCTCCACTTT. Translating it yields CAWSGAYNSPLHF.

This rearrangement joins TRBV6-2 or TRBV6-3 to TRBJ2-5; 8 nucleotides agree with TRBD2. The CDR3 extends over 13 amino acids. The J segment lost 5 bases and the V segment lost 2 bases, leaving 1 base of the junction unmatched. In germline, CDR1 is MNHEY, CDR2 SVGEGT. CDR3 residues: CASSYSGGETQYF. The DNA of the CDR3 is TGTGCCAGCAGTTACAGCGGGGGTGAGACCCAGTACTTC.

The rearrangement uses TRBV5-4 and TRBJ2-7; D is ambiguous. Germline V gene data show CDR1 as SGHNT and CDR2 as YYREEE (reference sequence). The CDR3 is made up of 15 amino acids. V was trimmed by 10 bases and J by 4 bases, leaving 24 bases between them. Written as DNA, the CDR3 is TGTGCCCGTGAACAAGGCCCCGAGGAAAGTTACGAGCAGTACTTC. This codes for CAREQGPEESYEQYF.

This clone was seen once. The DNA for the CDR3 is TGTGCCAGCAGTTTGGGGGGAACTTTGAACACTGAAGCTTTCTTT. The encoded protein is CASSLGGTLNTEAFF. The rearrangement joins TRBV27 to TRBJ1-1; D may be TRBD1 (5 bases). The CDR3 totals 15 residues. V lost 3 bases to trimming and J lost 0 bases, with 11 bases between them. Germline values: CDR1 MNHEY, CDR2 SMNVEV (reference sequence).

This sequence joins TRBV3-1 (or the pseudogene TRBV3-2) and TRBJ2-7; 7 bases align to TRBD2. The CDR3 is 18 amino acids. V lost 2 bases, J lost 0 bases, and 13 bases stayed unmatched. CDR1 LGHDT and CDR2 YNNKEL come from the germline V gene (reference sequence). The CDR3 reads CASSQNSPGLPYSYEQYF. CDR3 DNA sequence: TGTGCCAGCAGCCAAAATTCTCCGGGACTACCCTACTCCTACGAGCAGTACTTC.

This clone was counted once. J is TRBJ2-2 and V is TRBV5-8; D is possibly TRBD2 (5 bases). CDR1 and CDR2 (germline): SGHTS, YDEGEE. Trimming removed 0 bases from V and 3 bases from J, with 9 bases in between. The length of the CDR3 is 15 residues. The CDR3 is CASSLEGVYTGELFF. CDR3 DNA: TGTGCCAGCAGCTTGGAGGGAGTATACACCGGGGAGCTGTTTTTT.

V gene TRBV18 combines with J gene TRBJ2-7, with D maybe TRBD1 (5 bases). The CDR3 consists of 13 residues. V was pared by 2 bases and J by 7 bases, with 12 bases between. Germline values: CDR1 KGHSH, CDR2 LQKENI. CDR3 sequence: CASSPWSGREQYF. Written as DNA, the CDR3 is TGTGCCAGCTCACCATGGTCAGGGCGGGAGCAGTACTTC. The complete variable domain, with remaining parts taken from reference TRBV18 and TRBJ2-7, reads NAGVMQNPRHLVRRRGQEARLRCSPMKGHSHVYWYRQLPEEGLKFMVYLQKENIIDESGMPKERFSAEFPKEGPSILRIQQVVRGDSAAYFCASSPWSGREQYFGPGTRLTVT.

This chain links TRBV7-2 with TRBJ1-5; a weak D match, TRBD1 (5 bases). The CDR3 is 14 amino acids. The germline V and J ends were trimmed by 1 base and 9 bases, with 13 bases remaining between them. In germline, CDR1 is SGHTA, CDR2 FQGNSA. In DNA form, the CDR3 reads TGTGCCAGCAGCTTAGGGCAGGTCGGGGGGCCCCAGCATTTT. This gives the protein CASSLGQVGGPQHF.

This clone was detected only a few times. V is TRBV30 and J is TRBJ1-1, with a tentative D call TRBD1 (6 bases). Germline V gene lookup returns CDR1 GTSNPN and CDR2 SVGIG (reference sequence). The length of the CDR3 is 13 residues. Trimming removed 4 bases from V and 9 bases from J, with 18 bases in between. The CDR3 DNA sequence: TGTGCCTGGATCCCCAATGGGGGGGCGAAAGCTTTCTTT. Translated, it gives CAWIPNGGAKAFF.